This entry lists 12 T cell receptor beta chains sequenced from one sample in a study of patients and donors after allogeneic stem cell transplantation. MiXCR, run by TCRdb on the RT-PCR reads, gives a single entry per CDR3 protein. The table lists approximately 140,000 distinct CDR3 sequences, about two fifths of them singletons. Sample: blood, either unsorted or a sorted T cell fraction (not recorded which). The receptors were gathered from a human donor who was either an allogeneic HSCT recipient or a stem cell or donor lymphocyte infusion donor (not recorded which). It is not recorded whose cells these are; they may come from a transplant donor.

The CDR3 DNA reads TGCAGCGTTCGAGGGCCAGGGTCTATCACTGAAGCTTTCTTT. Translating it yields CSVRGPGSITEAFF. The chain uses TRBV29-1 and TRBJ1-1, with a weak D call TRBD1 (5 bases). V was shortened by 5 bases and J by 4 bases, with 17 bases between the two germline ends. This CDR3 has 14 amino acids. Germline V lookup: CDR1 SQVTM, CDR2 ANQGSEA.

This rearrangement joins TRBV12-3 or TRBV12-4 to TRBJ2-4; 8 bases fit TRBD1. CDR3 length: 18 amino acids. V gave up 5 bases and J gave up 0 bases; unmatched junction bases: 12. CDR3: CASSRTGQGPGAKNIQYF. The CDR3 DNA sequence: TGTGCCAGCAGTCGCACTGGACAGGGCCCAGGAGCCAAAAACATTCAGTACTTC.

V gene TRBV28 combines with J gene TRBJ1-5; D remains unclear. The V gene lost 4 bases and the J gene lost 2 bases, with 15 bases spanning the gap. Per germline, CDR1 MDHEN and CDR2 SYDVKM. The length of the CDR3 is 16 residues. The CDR3 spells CASSSPFGLGNQPQHF. DNA of the CDR3: TGTGCCAGCAGTTCCCCCTTTGGGCTTGGCAATCAGCCCCAGCATTTT.

This clonotype turned up a few times. CDR3 coding DNA: TGTGCCAGCAGTTTCGGGACAAGGGGTCACACCTTC. Translated: CASSFGTRGHTF. V gene TRBV12-3 or TRBV12-4 combines with J gene TRBJ1-2, with D possibly matching TRBD1 (6 bases). The V and J ends lost 3 bases and 12 bases respectively, with 14 bases between them. This CDR3 has 12 amino acids.

This clonotype was seen more than once but under ten times. V usage is TRBV29-1 and J usage is TRBJ1-5; possible D gene TRBD1, 5 bases. Deletions cut 6 bases from V and 5 bases from J, with 14 bases between. The length of the CDR3 is 13 residues. The germline V gene has CDR1 SQVTM and CDR2 ANQGSEA. CDR3 residues: CSVSPGVDQPQHF. The CDR3 DNA follows: TGCAGCGTCTCCCCGGGGGTGGATCAGCCCCAGCATTTT.

The rearrangement links TRBV27 to TRBJ1-5; D not resolved. Trimming stripped 6 bases from V and 3 bases from J, with 6 bases between. Per the germline V gene, CDR1 is MNHEY and CDR2 is SMNVEV (reference sequence). The CDR3 length is 12 residues. DNA for the CDR3: TGTGCCAGCAGCCGCTCCAATCAGCCCCAGCATTTT. Translating gives CASSRSNQPQHF.

This clonotype was picked up one time. This rearrangement joins TRBV9 to TRBJ1-2; D is ambiguous. Trimming pared 0 bases from V and 0 bases from J, leaving 9 bases between. Germline CDR1 is SGDLS and CDR2 is YYNGEE. The CDR3 has 15 residues. The CDR3 DNA reads as TGTGCCAGCAGCGTAGGGTCAGAGGCTAACTATGGCTACACCTTC. Translating it yields CASSVGSEANYGYTF.

The gene calls are TRBV15 and TRBJ2-2; tentative D call: TRBD2 (6 bases). The CDR3 consists of 14 residues. Germline V gene data show CDR1 as LNHNV and CDR2 as YYDKDF (reference sequence). Trimming left V 3 bases short and J 1 base short, with 6 bases between. The DNA of the CDR3 is TGTGCCACCAGCAGCGGGGGGAACACCGGGGAGCTGTTTTTT. Its protein product is CATSSGGNTGELFF.

The chain employs TRBV21-1 and TRBJ2-7; whether TRBD2, the table's D call, matches the DNA was not checked. TRBV21-1 is marked as a pseudogene. CDR3 length: 13 amino acids. CDR3 loop: CASSPCGTYEQYV. CDR3 DNA: TGTGCCAGCAGCCCCTGCGGGACCTACGAGCAGTACGTC.

This clonotype has only a few counts. The chain couples TRBV6-6 to TRBJ1-1; D remains unclear. V was trimmed by 2 bases and J by 1 base, leaving 5 bases between them. The CDR3 is 13 residues long. Germline CDR1 reads MNHNY; CDR2 reads SVGAGI (reference sequence). CDR3 sequence reads: CASSYTENTEAFF. The CDR3 coding sequence is TGTGCCAGCAGTTACACAGAGAACACTGAAGCTTTCTTT.

This rearrangement joins TRBV5-1 to TRBJ2-5; D is uncertain. V gave up 4 bases and J gave up 2 bases, with 18 bases separating them. Germline CDR1 and CDR2: SGHRS and YFSETQ. The CDR3 contains 16 residues. CDR3 amino acids: CASSNERLGGQETQYF. For the CDR3, the DNA is TGCGCCAGCAGCAACGAGAGGCTAGGCGGACAAGAGACCCAGTACTTC.

This clonotype was detected a few times. The chain uses TRBV2 and TRBJ1-5; no clear D gene. CDR3 length: 16 residues. Trimming pared 2 bases from V and 0 bases from J, leaving 11 bases between. Germline V gene lookup returns CDR1 SNHLY and CDR2 FYNNEI. CDR3 DNA: TGTGCCAGCAGTGAAAAGGGAAGGTATAGCAATCAGCCCCAGCATTTT. Residues: CASSEKGRYSNQPQHF.